The rows below give T cell receptor beta chains drawn from one sample of a study of neurological immune-mediated disorders. MiXCR, applied by TCRdb to the 5' RACE reads, yields one record per CDR3 protein. The sample has about 38,000 distinct CDR3 sequences; nearly 5% are singletons. Sequencing was done on a sample of CD4+ T cells from blood. The receptors derive from a young man in good health. Each CDR3 is given with its conserved first and last residue. A D gene is named only where the DNA matches it firmly. Clone size is given as once, few, many, or a class for an expanded clone.

J,D,V,size,CDR3,DNA
TRBJ2-2,TRBD1,TRBV2,few,CASSWTGVTGELFF,TGTGCCAGCAGCTGGACAGGGGTCACCGGGGAGCTGTTTTTT
TRBJ2-5,TRBD2,TRBV30,many,CAWLTSGGETQYF,TGTGCCTGGTTGACTAGCGGAGGGGAGACCCAGTACTTC
TRBJ2-5,TRBD1,TRBV6-5,many,CASSTPGQGEETQYF,TGTGCCAGCAGTACTCCGGGACAGGGGGAAGAGACCCAGTACTTC
TRBJ1-2,.,TRBV5-1,many,CASSLGQENYGYTF,TGCGCCAGCAGCTTGGGACAGGAAAACTATGGCTACACCTTC
TRBJ2-2,TRBD2,TRBV6-5,many,CATQKGAGAGELFF,TGTGCCACCCAAAAAGGGGCGGGGGCCGGGGAGCTGTTTTTT
TRBJ2-3,TRBD2,TRBV7-9,many,CASSPPTSGGLTDTQYF,TGTGCCAGCAGCCCCCCGACTAGCGGGGGCCTTACAGATACGCAGTATTTT
TRBJ2-3,.,TRBV20-1,many,CSAAGGGGVDTQYF,TGCAGTGCCGCCGGAGGGGGAGGCGTAGATACGCAGTATTTT
TRBJ2-5,TRBD2,TRBV5-8,many,CASSFQRGGDETQYF,TGTGCCAGCAGCTTCCAGCGGGGGGGTGACGAGACCCAGTACTTC
TRBJ1-2,.,TRBV6-5,many,CASSAQGPGYTF,TGTGCCAGCAGCGCACAGGGTCCGGGCTACACCTTC
TRBJ2-3,TRBD2,TRBV7-3,many,CASSRIAGGTDTQYF,TGTGCCAGCAGCCGCATAGCGGGGGGCACAGATACGCAGTATTTT
TRBJ1-2,TRBD1,TRBV20-1,many,CSARGRSRGHYGYTF,TGCAGTGCTAGAGGGCGGTCGAGGGGGCACTATGGCTACACCTTC
TRBJ1-5,.,TRBV7-2,many,CASSSRGSNQPQHF,TGTGCCAGCAGCTCAAGGGGATCTAATCAGCCCCAGCATTTT